The entry below describes one TCR beta chain. As yet, its antigen is unknown. CDR1 is LNHDA and CDR2 is SQIVND in the germline V gene (reference sequence). The CDR3 consists of 15 residues. V lost 6 bases to trimming and J lost 11 bases, with 20 bases between them. Only in-frame clones appear in the TCRdb table, and some are missing; sequencing was by immunoSEQ multiplex PCR. Of about 72,000 clones in the sample, roughly four fifths are singletons; the top ten hold 1.2%. The data were taken from a study of vaccination effects on CD4 cells after COVID-19. Overall study findings and caveats: Relatively few convalescent patients took part in the study, which had no early post-infection timepoints. Marked clonal contraction was seen in infection- and vaccine-induced clones late after vaccination.

CD4+ T cells specific for antigen were expanded with viral peptide pools by the ViraFEST assay before sequencing. The culture ran for 10 days, and then CD4+ T cells were isolated. Everyone in the study got two shots of either the BNT162b2 or mRNA-1273 vaccine. Supplemented with roughly 9 IU/ml IL-2 and 7.5 to 10 ug/ml peptides, under 2.5 million PBMC per well were kept in culture. The origin of this receptor is a human donor who received a COVID-19 vaccine. The rearrangement joins TRBV19 to TRBJ1-6; D gene unclear. The material was CD4+ T cells from PBMCs cultured with HCoV-229E spike peptides, obtained after COVID-19 vaccination. The CDR3: CASSPLVGMSAPLHF. The CDR3 DNA is TGTGCCAGTAGCCCTTTAGTAGGGATGTCGGCACCCCTCCACTTT.